Shown below are 21 T cell receptor delta chains from a single sample sequenced in a study of gamma-delta chains in newborns, infants, children. TCRdb reran clone calling via CATT on the reads. The sample contains under 8,000 delta-chain clones, more than 2% of which appear only once. The sequenced sample was blood. The receptors here all came from a child who was a newborn, infant or young child, either healthy, febrile or measles-vaccinated (not recorded which).

This clone has more than one count but fewer than ten. Given a much more abundant clone one base away, this may be a read error. The CDR3 protein is CACDTVNWGIRPSRDTRQMFF. CDR3 nucleotides: TGTGCCTGTGACACCGTCAATTGGGGGATACGCCCCTCCAGGGACACCCGACAGATGTTTTTC. The chain employs TRDV2 and TRDJ3, with TRDD3 matching 11 bases. CDR1 is GEAIGNYY, CDR2 EKD, per germline. There are 21 residues in the CDR3.

As concerns this clone: A much larger clone sits a single nucleotide away, making a read error possible. Other DNA sequences from this sample encode an identical CDR3 as well. The V gene is TRDV2, the J gene TRDJ1, with TRDD3 identical over 12 bases. Germline CDR1 reads GEAIGNYY; CDR2 reads EKD. The CDR3 covers 19 residues. With V trimmed by 1 base and J by 2 bases, 13 bases remained unmatched. The CDR3 protein is CACDTGGDTGGYKTDKLIF. CDR3 nucleotides: TGTGCCTGTGACACGGGCGGCGATACTGGGGGATACAAGACCGATAAACTCATCTTT.

This clone was recorded a few times. This DNA's translation and the protein TCRdb lists, from a much larger clone, do not match at residue 6, likely due to a read error; the protein shown is translated from the DNA. This chain links TRDV2 with TRDJ3, with TRDD3 matching over 8 bases. Germline V gene sequence: CDR1 GEAIGNYY, CDR2 EKD. The CDR3 runs to 20 residues. J was trimmed by 0 bases and V by 1 base; bases with no gene match: 10. The CDR3 sequence: CACDTMLLGDSSWDTRQMFF. In nucleotides, the CDR3 is TGTGCCTGTGACACGATGTTGCTGGGGGACTCCTCCTGGGACACCCGACAGATGTTTTTC.

This clone showed up just a few times. The chain employs TRDV2 and TRDJ3; 10 nucleotides match TRDD3. J gave up 0 bases and V 3 bases, and 7 bases lay outside the gene matches. The CDR3 contains 19 residues. Per germline, CDR1 GEAIGNYY and CDR2 EKD. The CDR3 DNA sequence: TGTGCCTGTGACCTACTGGGGGATTCGATCTCCTGGGACACCCGACAGATGTTTTTC. Translation: CACDLLGDSISWDTRQMFF.

In regard to this clone: Only one base separates this from a far larger clonotype, so it likely reflects a read error. This specimen includes other DNA sequences encoding the same CDR3. The rearrangement joins TRDV2 to TRDJ3, with TRDD3 matching 10 bases. This CDR3 spans 19 amino acids. V gave up 4 bases and J gave up 0 bases; unmatched junction bases: 8. Per germline, CDR1 GEAIGNYY and CDR2 EKD. The CDR3 nucleotides are TGTGCCTGTGATACCGTACTGGGGGATTTCTCCTGGGACACCCGACAGATGTTTTTC. It is translated as CACDTVLGDFSWDTRQMFF.

The sample holds a few counts of this clone. A much larger clone is a single base away; this may be a read error. This chain joins TRDV1 and TRDJ2, with TRDD3 identical over 8 bases. The germline V gene has CDR1 TSWWSYY and CDR2 QGS. The CDR3 runs to 21 residues. V gave up 3 bases and J gave up 6 bases; unmatched junction bases: 24. Written as DNA, the CDR3 is TGTGCTCTTGGGGACGGCCCCCCTCCGGGGTGGGGGATTAGAGCTGCAGCACAACTCTTCTTT. Translating it yields CALGDGPPPGWGIRAAAQLFF.

This clone was observed a handful of times. This DNA's translation differs at residue 6 from TCRdb's protein, which comes from a much larger clone; a read error is likely, and the protein shown is translated from the DNA. The rearrangement joins TRDV2 to TRDJ3, with 13 bases aligning to TRDD3. Unmatched junction bases numbered 9, after V lost 3 bases and J lost 2 bases. Germline loops: CDR1 GEAIGNYY, CDR2 EKD. The CDR3 is 20 residues long. CDR3 sequence reads: CACDPILGDTITWDTRQMFF. CDR3 coding DNA: TGTGCCTGTGACCCGATACTGGGGGATACGATTACCTGGGACACCCGACAGATGTTTTTC.

A note on this clone: TCRdb's protein, taken from a much larger clone, differs from this DNA's translation at residue 13, likely owing to a read error; the protein displayed comes from the DNA. V gene TRDV2 combines with J gene TRDJ1; TRDD3 matches at 8 bases. CDR1 is GEAIGNYY and CDR2 is EKD in the germline V gene. CDR3 length equals 16 residues. CDR3 in amino acids: CACEPMTGDKTDELIF. In nucleotides, the CDR3 is TGTGCCTGTGAGCCCATGACGGGGGATAAGACCGATGAACTCATCTTT.

Concerning this clone: TCRdb shows a much larger clone's protein in place of this DNA's translation, and the two differ at residue 16, likely through a read error; the protein shown is translated from the DNA. The J gene is TRDJ3, the V gene TRDV2; 7 bases map to TRDD3. Germline loops: CDR1 GEAIGNYY, CDR2 EKD. The CDR3 is 19 residues long. In DNA form, the CDR3 reads TGTGCCTGTGACACCGGGTACTGGGGAAGCTCCTGGGACACCCGACGGATGTTTTTC. It translates to CACDTGYWGSSWDTRRMFF.

This clone is termed large. Additional DNA sequences in this sample encode the identical CDR3. The chain has TRDV2 and TRDJ3; 9 positions agree with TRDD3. The CDR3 totals 18 residues. Germline CDR1 and CDR2: GEAIGNYY and EKD. The V gene end was trimmed by 0 bases and the J gene end by 0 bases; junction bases not matched to a gene: 2. The CDR3 is CACDTVLGDSWDTRQMFF. DNA of the CDR3: TGTGCCTGTGACACCGTACTGGGGGACTCCTGGGACACCCGACAGATGTTTTTC.

The sample holds a few counts of this clone. A far larger clone is off by one base, so a read error is likely. The chain recombines TRDV2 with TRDJ3; 11 nucleotides match TRDD3. Germline lookup yields CDR1 GEAIGNYY and CDR2 EKD. CDR3 length: 19 residues. J lost 0 bases, V lost 0 bases, and 3 bases had no gene match. This chain's CDR3 is CACDTILGDSSWDTRQMFF. CDR3 sequence (DNA): TGTGCCTGTGACACCATACTGGGGGATAGCTCCTGGGACACCCGACAGATGTTTTTC.

In its sample, this clone ranks as medium-sized. The CDR3 DNA follows: TGTGCAGCAAGCGCGGGGCTCCTCCGTACTGTCACCGATAAACTCATCTTT. The encoded protein is CAASAGLLRTVTDKLIF. The rearrangement uses TRAV29/DV5 and TRDJ1; no clear D gene. Germline CDR1 is NSMFDY and CDR2 is ISSIKDK. There are 17 residues in the CDR3. Between the trimmed V and J ends, which lost 0 bases and 1 base, there was a span of 19 bases.

This clone has only a few counts. This may be a read error, as it is one base from a much larger clone. Other DNA sequences within the sample encode an identical CDR3. The chain couples TRDV2 to TRDJ3, with 8 bases matching TRDD3. The CDR3 is made up of 18 amino acids. Germline V gene lookup returns CDR1 GEAIGNYY and CDR2 EKD. DNA for the CDR3: TGCGCCTGTGACCCCGTACTGGGGGGGTCCTGGGACACCCGACAGATGTTTTTC. It is translated as CACDPVLGGSWDTRQMFF.

As concerns this clone: A clone one base away is much larger, so this may be a read error. This same CDR3 is encoded by further DNA sequences in the sample. This rearrangement joins TRDV2 to TRDJ3; D is perhaps TRDD3 (5 bases). The CDR3 has 16 amino acids. Germline CDR1 and CDR2: GEAIGNYY and EKD. CDR3 DNA: TGTGCCTGTGACACCGCGGGCTCCTGGGACACCCGCCAGATGTTTTTC. It specifies CACDTAGSWDTRQMFF.

This clone was seen more than once but under ten times. A read error likely explains this, since a far larger clone differs by one base. The sample carries other DNA sequences with the same CDR3. The chain is built from TRAV29/DV5 and TRDJ1, with 8 bases matching TRDD3. This CDR3 has 15 amino acids. Germline V CDR1 and CDR2: NSMFDY, ISSIKDK. Here the CDR3 reads CAASGDGGYTDKLIF. For the CDR3, the DNA is TGTGCGGCAAGCGGTGATGGGGGATACACCGATAAACTCATCTTT.

There are a few counts of this clone. TCRdb assigns this DNA the protein of a much larger clone, which departs from its translation at residue 13; this likely reflects a read error, and the protein shown comes from translating the DNA. This specimen includes other DNA sequences encoding the same CDR3. This rearrangement joins TRDV2 to TRDJ1; 11 bases align to TRDD3. CDR1 GEAIGNYY and CDR2 EKD come from the germline V gene. The CDR3 loop spans 16 amino acids. The CDR3 coding sequence is TGTGCCTGTGACATACTGGGGGATAAGAACACCGATAGACTCATCTTT. As protein: CACDILGDKNTDRLIF.

This clone was recorded a few times. The protein held in TCRdb is that of a much larger clone and does not match this DNA's translation at residue 6, likely because of a read error; the protein shown is translated from the DNA. The chain combines TRDV2 with TRDJ3, with 7 bases matching TRDD3. This CDR3 is 18 amino acids long. V was pared by 3 bases and J by 0 bases, with 7 bases of the junction left unmatched. The germline V gene encodes CDR1 GEAIGNYY and CDR2 EKD. The CDR3 nucleotides are TGTGCCTGTGACGCTGCTGGGGGTAGCTCCTGGGACACCCGACAGATGTTTTTC. It translates to CACDAAGGSSWDTRQMFF.

This clone was found many times. One base away lies a much larger clone, so this may be a sequencing read error. This specimen includes other DNA sequences encoding the same CDR3. V gene TRDV2 combines with J gene TRDJ3; 13 bases agree with TRDD3. The CDR3 is 20 amino acids. CDR1 GEAIGNYY and CDR2 EKD come from the germline V gene. CDR3 nucleotide sequence: TGTGCCTGTGACACCGTACTGGGGGATACGAGCTCCTGGGACACCCGCCAGATGTTTTTC. Amino acids: CACDTVLGDTSSWDTRQMFF.

About this clone itself: This could be a read error, since a much larger clone is one nucleotide away. The same CDR3 can be traced to other DNA sequences in this sample. The gene calls are TRDV2 and TRDJ2; 8 bases agree with TRDD3. Trimming at V came to 4 bases and at J to 5 bases, leaving 5 bases not matched to a gene. CDR1 and CDR2 (germline): GEAIGNYY, EKD. The length of the CDR3 is 14 residues. The CDR3 spells CACDKMGDTAQLFF. CDR3 sequence (DNA): TGTGCCTGTGATAAAATGGGGGATACAGCACAACTCTTCTTT.

On this clone: This likely reflects a read error, since a far larger clone is one base away. The chain couples TRDV2 to TRDJ3; TRDD3 agrees at 11 bases. CDR1 is GEAIGNYY, CDR2 EKD, per germline. The CDR3 is 18 amino acids. The CDR3 nucleotides read TGTGCCCGTGACGTACTGGGGGATAGCTCCTGGGACACCCGACAGATGTTTTTC. It codes for CARDVLGDSSWDTRQMFF.

This clone showed up just a few times. The amino acid sequence in TCRdb belongs to a much larger clone and departs from this DNA's translation at residue 10, likely a sequencing read error; the sequence shown is translated from the DNA. This sequence joins TRDV2 and TRDJ2; the D is unclear. V was cut by 2 bases and J by 1 base, with 19 bases left in between. Germline CDR1 reads GEAIGNYY; CDR2 reads EKD. This CDR3 comprises 18 residues. The CDR3: CACDNVLLLVDLTAQLFF. CDR3 sequence (DNA): TGTGCCTGTGACAACGTTCTTCTGCTGGTGGATTTGACAGCACAACTCTTCTTT.